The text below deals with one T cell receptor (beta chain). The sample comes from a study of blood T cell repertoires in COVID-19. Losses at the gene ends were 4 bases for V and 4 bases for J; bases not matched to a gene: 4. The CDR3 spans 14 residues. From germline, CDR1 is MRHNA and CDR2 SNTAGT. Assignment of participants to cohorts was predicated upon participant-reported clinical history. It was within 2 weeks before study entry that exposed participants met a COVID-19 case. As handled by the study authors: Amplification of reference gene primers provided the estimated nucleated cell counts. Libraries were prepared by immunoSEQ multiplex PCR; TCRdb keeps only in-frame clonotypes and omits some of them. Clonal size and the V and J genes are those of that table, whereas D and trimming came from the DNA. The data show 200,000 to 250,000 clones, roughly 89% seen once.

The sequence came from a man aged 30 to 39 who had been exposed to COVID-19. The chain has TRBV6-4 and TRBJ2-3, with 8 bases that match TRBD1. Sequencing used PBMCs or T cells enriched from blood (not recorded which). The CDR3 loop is CASSGAGGADTQYF. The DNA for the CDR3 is TGTGCCAGCAGTGGGGCAGGGGGCGCAGATACGCAGTATTTT.